This T cell receptor beta chain was captured in a study of blood T cell repertoires in COVID-19. The study counted Cohort 3 donors as recovered given two negative PCRs, clearance, or symptom resolution. This clone has only one observation. Libraries were prepared by immunoSEQ multiplex PCR; TCRdb keeps only in-frame clonotypes and omits some of them. The table includes hundreds of thousands of clones, around 90% detected once. Deletions cut 5 bases from V and 1 base from J, with 9 bases between. Germline V CDR1 and CDR2: MDHEN, SYDVKM. The CDR3 covers 14 residues. This clonotype originated in a woman between 45 and 65 years old who had recovered from COVID-19. Sample: PBMCs or T cells enriched from blood (not recorded which). The rearrangement links TRBV28 to TRBJ1-5; D not resolved. The CDR3 here is CASSTGFSNQPQHF. CDR3 sequence (DNA): TGTGCCAGCAGTACGGGATTCAGCAATCAGCCCCAGCATTTT. The full variable domain, completed using reference TRBV28 and TRBJ1-5, is DVKVTQSSRYLVKRTGEKVFLECVQDMDHENMFWYRQDPGLGLRLIYFSYDVKMKEKGDIPEGYSVSREKKERFSLILESASTNQTSMYLCASSTGFSNQPQHFGDGTRLSIL.